These T cell receptor beta chains were read from a single sample in a study of beta chain features in type 1 diabetes. The assay was immunoSEQ multiplex PCR, and TCRdb's table has in-frame clones only and misses some. Among fewer than 450,000 clones listed, about 14% were seen once. Sequencing was carried out using naive CD4+ T cells from blood. The receptors come from a woman aged 18-29 years with type 1 diabetes. Each CDR3 is given with its conserved first and last residue. A D gene is named only where the DNA matches it firmly. The listing skips clone size in some rows; elsewhere it reads once, few, many or a size class.

J gene	V gene	D gene	clone size	CDR3 protein	CDR3 DNA
TRBJ2-1	TRBV28	TRBD2	few	CASSLGLAGSLLPYNEQFF	TGTGCCAGCAGCCTAGGACTAGCGGGTTCTCTGTTACCCTACAATGAGCAGTTCTTC
TRBJ2-7	TRBV30	TRBD2	few	CAWTRTSGSYEQYF	TGTGCCTGGACTCGGACTAGCGGGTCCTACGAGCAGTACTTC
TRBJ2-3	TRBV4-1	TRBD2	-	CASSLRLAATDTQYF	TGCGCCAGCAGCCTGCGACTAGCGGCCACAGATACGCAGTATTTT
TRBJ2-2	TRBV5-1	-	-	CASSLQSNPKTGELFF	TGCGCCAGCAGCTTACAGTCAAATCCGAAGACCGGGGAGCTGTTTTTT
TRBJ1-2	TRBV29-1	TRBD1	-	CSAGTDGYTF	TGCAGCGCTGGGACAGATGGCTACACCTTC
TRBJ1-4	TRBV5-1	-	few	CASSPGGANEKLFF	TGCGCCAGCAGCCCGGGGGGAGCTAATGAAAAACTGTTTTTT
TRBJ1-1	TRBV4-3	TRBD1	-	CASSLRQGTEAFF	TGCGCCAGCAGCCTTAGACAGGGTACTGAAGCTTTCTTT
TRBJ2-1	TRBV18	-	few	CASSPYEREQFF	TGTGCCAGCTCACCATACGAACGGGAGCAGTTCTTC
TRBJ2-2	TRBV7-2	TRBD2	few	CASNLAERYTGELFF	TGTGCCAGCAACCTAGCGGAGAGGTACACCGGGGAGCTGTTTTTT
TRBJ2-5	TRBV29-1	-	-	CSVVRPTQETQYF	TGCAGCGTTGTGCGGCCGACCCAAGAGACCCAGTACTTC
TRBJ1-1	TRBV7-9	-	-	CASSLVEQGRAFF	TGTGCCAGCAGCTTAGTGGAACAGGGACGGGCTTTCTTT
TRBJ2-7	TRBV9	TRBD1	few	CASSVVPGGEQYF	TGTGCCAGCAGCGTAGTTCCAGGGGGCGAGCAGTACTTC
TRBJ2-3	TRBV18	-	-	CASSAQDSLTDTQYF	TGTGCCAGCTCAGCACAAGACTCGCTCACAGATACGCAGTATTTT
TRBJ1-1	TRBV20-1	-	-	CSASGNTEAFF	TGCAGTGCTAGCGGGAACACTGAAGCTTTCTTT
TRBJ1-1	TRBV15	-	-	CATSRWGDEAFF	TGTGCCACCAGCAGGTGGGGGGATGAAGCTTTCTTT
TRBJ2-2	TRBV9	-	-	CASSVGGNTGELFF	TGTGCCAGCAGCGTAGGCGGTAACACCGGGGAGCTGTTTTTT
TRBJ2-1	TRBV30	-	-	CAWKTTVYNEQFF	TGTGCCTGGAAGACTACCGTCTACAATGAGCAGTTCTTC
TRBJ2-1	TRBV7-9	-	few	CASSLELDNEQFF	TGTGCCAGCAGCTTAGAACTGGACAATGAGCAGTTCTTC
TRBJ2-5	TRBV7-3	TRBD2	-	CASSSTSGRKTQYF	TGTGCCAGCAGCTCAACTAGCGGGAGGAAGACCCAGTACTTC
TRBJ1-2	TRBV2	-	few	CASSEEVGSYYGYTF	TGTGCCAGCAGTGAAGAGGTGGGCTCCTACTATGGCTACACCTTC
TRBJ2-5	TRBV7-2	TRBD1	once	CASSPTGKETQYF	TGTGCCAGCAGCCCGACAGGGAAAGAGACCCAGTACTTC
TRBJ1-2	TRBV29-1	-	-	CSVTYHSTASYGYTF	TGCAGCGTCACATACCACTCGACAGCTTCTTATGGCTACACCTTC
TRBJ2-5	TRBV19	-	few	CASSMNRASTLQETQYF	TGTGCCAGTAGTATGAACAGGGCTTCAACCCTCCAAGAGACCCAGTACTTC
TRBJ2-7	TRBV2	TRBD2	few	CASSEVSAGALYEQYF	TGTGCCAGCAGTGAAGTGTCTGCGGGAGCGCTCTACGAGCAGTACTTC
TRBJ2-1	TRBV9	TRBD2	-	CASSVVAGRNEQFF	TGTGCCAGCAGCGTTGTAGCGGGAAGGAATGAGCAGTTCTTC
TRBJ2-1	TRBV7-3	TRBD2	few	CASSLIAGPTYNEQFF	TGTGCCAGCAGCTTAATAGCGGGCCCTACCTACAATGAGCAGTTCTTC
TRBJ2-1	TRBV15	TRBD2	-	CATSRVGLSSYNEQFF	TGTGCCACCAGCAGAGTGGGACTAAGTTCCTACAATGAGCAGTTCTTC
TRBJ1-4	TRBV15	TRBD1	few	CATSDFGTGVEKLFF	TGTGCCACCAGCGACTTCGGGACAGGGGTTGAAAAACTGTTTTTT
TRBJ2-5	TRBV30	-	few	CAWSVSQTQYF	TGTGCCTGGAGTGTAAGCCAGACCCAGTACTTC
TRBJ2-5	TRBV7-3	-	-	CASSSHPGLLETQYF	TGTGCCAGCAGCTCCCACCCAGGTCTCTTAGAGACCCAGTACTTC
TRBJ2-3	TRBV5-4	-	-	CASSLTQRSDTDTQYF	TGTGCCAGCAGCTTGACCCAGCGGAGCGACACAGATACGCAGTATTTT
TRBJ2-3	TRBV11-2	-	few	CASTRPGLDTQYF	TGTGCCAGCACCCGACCGGGACTAGATACGCAGTATTTT
TRBJ2-3	TRBV18	TRBD1	few	CASSRLPGQGADTQYF	TGTGCCAGCTCACGGTTACCTGGACAGGGGGCAGATACGCAGTATTTT